The subject of this entry is one T cell receptor (beta chain). The target antigen is unknown. This entry comes from a study of T cell responses to AZD1222 COVID-19 vaccine. CDR3 size: 16 residues. Per the germline V gene, CDR1 is KGHSH and CDR2 is LQKENI. V was clipped by 2 bases and J by 5 bases, with 18 bases between them. The data were produced by immunoSEQ multiplex PCR, yet TCRdb's version contains in-frame clones alone and is incomplete. The sample includes roughly 100,000 clones, 90% of them seen just once. Overall study results and limits: It should be noted that donors were predominantly white British and more often female, and clonal diversity was possibly underestimated.

The sequences come from peripheral blood, collected 28 days after the second AZD1222 dose. The sequence was collected from an adult who received the AZD1222 COVID-19 vaccine. The chain couples TRBV18 to TRBJ1-1; perhaps TRBD1 as D (6 bases). CDR3: CASSPRGRNLETEAFF. The CDR3 DNA reads TGTGCCAGCTCACCAAGGGGGAGAAATTTGGAGACTGAAGCTTTCTTT. The full variable domain, completed using reference TRBV18 and TRBJ1-1, is NAGVMQNPRHLVRRRGQEARLRCSPMKGHSHVYWYRQLPEEGLKFMVYLQKENIIDESGMPKERFSAEFPKEGPSILRIQQVVRGDSAAYFCASSPRGRNLETEAFFGQGTRLTVV.